The 30 T cell receptor beta chains below all came from one sample that was sequenced in a study of regulatory dendritic cells for organ transplantation. The table came from immunoSEQ multiplex PCR; TCRdb's copy has only in-frame clones and leaves some out. The sample holds 25,000 or so clones; about four fifths are singletons and the top ten take approximately 0.1%. Material: naive CD4+ T cells from blood. The subset denotes: CD45RA+ naive T cells. These receptors were collected from a human donor in good health.

The rearrangement uses TRBV9 and TRBJ2-3, with TRBD2 as a possible D gene (6 bases). The CDR3 has 15 residues. From germline, CDR1 is SGDLS and CDR2 YYNGEE. V lost 0 bases and J lost 4, with 12 bases in between. The CDR3 region has the DNA TGTGCCAGCAGCGTAGCCGGGACTTCCCCAGATACGCAGTATTTT. Translation: CASSVAGTSPDTQYF.

The V and J genes are TRBV5-1 and TRBJ2-5, with a weak D call TRBD1 (6 bases). Germline assignment: CDR1 SGHRS and CDR2 YFSETQ. The V end was cut by 4 bases, the J end by 5 bases, with 9 bases between. This CDR3 contains 12 residues. In DNA, the CDR3 is TGCGCCAGCAGCCCCCAGGGGGAGACCCAGTACTTC. This encodes CASSPQGETQYF.

The chain combines TRBV6-5 with TRBJ1-2; possible D gene TRBD1, 5 bases. Germline CDR1 is MNHEY and CDR2 is SVGAGI. There are 15 residues in the CDR3. Trimming took 0 bases from V and 8 from J, leaving 16 bases between them. The DNA for the CDR3 is TGTGCCAGCAGTTACTCTACTTTTGGGGGGTTAGGCTACACCTTC. The encoded protein is CASSYSTFGGLGYTF.

The chain links TRBV2 to TRBJ1-4; 7 bases align to TRBD1. The V gene end was trimmed by 7 bases and the J gene end by 4 bases; junction bases not matched to a gene: 6. Germline loops: CDR1 SNHLY, CDR2 FYNNEI. The CDR3 runs 14 residues. The chain's CDR3 is CASKGGQSNEKLFF. The CDR3 DNA reads TGTGCCAGCAAGGGGGGACAGAGTAATGAAAAACTGTTTTTT.

The chain recombines TRBV19 with TRBJ2-1, with 8 bases lining up with TRBD2. The germline CDR1 and CDR2 sequences are LNHDA and SQIVND (reference sequence). This CDR3 region has 14 residues. V shed 0 bases, J shed 9 bases, and the junction held 4 bases outside the gene matches. The CDR3 DNA follows: TGTGCCAGTAGTATAGATCGGGGGGGCGGTGAGCAGTTCTTC. It translates to CASSIDRGGGEQFF.

This chain links TRBV6-1 with TRBJ1-5; the D is unclear. Looked up from germline, CDR1 is MNHNS and CDR2 is SASEGT. Between the trimmed V and J ends, which lost 4 bases and 11 bases, there was a span of 24 bases. The CDR3 consists of 16 residues. CDR3 sequence reads: CASSGRRNLLTEAQHF. The CDR3 DNA reads TGTGCCAGCAGTGGAAGACGGAACCTTCTCACGGAGGCCCAGCATTTT.

This sequence joins TRBV7-9 and TRBJ1-4, with TRBD1 matching over 9 bases. This CDR3 comprises 15 residues. Per the germline V gene, CDR1 is SEHNR and CDR2 is FQNEAQ (reference sequence). The V segment lost 3 bases and the J segment 7 bases; nucleotides outside the gene matches: 6. CDR3 region: CASSFGQGLGEKLFF. The CDR3 DNA follows: TGTGCCAGCAGCTTCGGACAGGGGTTGGGTGAAAAACTGTTTTTT.

This clone has just one count. This chain joins TRBV7-8 and TRBJ2-3; 15 nucleotides align to TRBD2. Germline V gives CDR1 SGHVS, CDR2 FQNEAQ. The V segment lost 5 bases and the J segment 6 bases; nucleotides outside the gene matches: 9. The CDR3 is 17 amino acids. This CDR3 reads CASSARTSGGAGDTQYF. The CDR3 DNA is TGTGCCAGCAGCGCCCGGACTAGCGGGGGGGCCGGGGATACGCAGTATTTT.

Only a few counts were recorded for this clone. The V call is TRBV19, the J call TRBJ1-2, with 9 bases that match TRBD1. After removal of 1 base from V and 5 bases from J, the junction contained 8 bases not matched to a gene. CDR1 is LNHDA, CDR2 SQIVND, per germline (reference sequence). The CDR3 extends over 16 amino acids. For the CDR3, the DNA is TGTGCCAGTAGTATAGTGGCCGGGACAGGGTTATATGGCTACACCTTC. Translated, it gives CASSIVAGTGLYGYTF.

The chain combines TRBV2 with TRBJ2-3; 9 bases match TRBD1. V lost 5 bases and J lost 5; bases outside the gene matches: 5. The CDR3 covers 14 residues. CDR1 and CDR2 from the germline V gene are SNHLY and FYNNEI. In DNA form, the CDR3 reads TGTGCCAGCAGTACCGGGACAGGGATAGATACGCAGTATTTT. It encodes CASSTGTGIDTQYF.

The chain is built from TRBV6-5 and TRBJ1-3; a weak D match, TRBD1 (5 bases). The CDR3 consists of 14 residues. V was pared by 3 bases and J by 4 bases, with 10 bases between. Germline lookup yields CDR1 MNHEY and CDR2 SVGAGI. CDR3 sequence reads: CASSYVGPGNTIYF. In nucleotides, the CDR3 is TGTGCCAGCAGTTATGTGGGGCCCGGAAACACCATATATTTT.

This clone occurred a few times. The V gene is TRBV6-1, the J gene TRBJ1-2; the D gene is possibly TRBD1 (5 bases). Germline V gives CDR1 MNHNS, CDR2 SASEGT. Trimming cost V 4 bases and J 8 bases, with 11 bases left between them. This CDR3 has 12 residues. The CDR3 DNA reads TGTGCCAGCAGTGGAGTGACAGAAGGCTACACCTTC. Its protein product is CASSGVTEGYTF.

This clone was recorded once. The gene calls are TRBV7-9 and TRBJ1-4; TRBD1 aligns across 8 bases. There are 17 residues in the CDR3. J was trimmed by 2 bases and V by 4 bases; bases with no gene match: 9. Germline CDR1 SEHNR, CDR2 FQNEAQ (reference sequence). The CDR3 region is CASSSRTGGVTNEKLFF. The CDR3 nucleotides are TGTGCCAGCAGCTCGAGAACAGGGGGGGTGACTAATGAAAAACTGTTTTTT. Looking up the rest from reference TRBV7-9 and TRBJ1-4 gives the full variable domain: DTGVSQNPRHKITKRGQNVTFRCDPISEHNRLYWYRQTLGQGPEFLTYFQNEAQLEKSRLLSDRFSAERPKGSFSTLEIQRTEQGDSAMYLCASSSRTGGVTNEKLFFGSGTQLSVL.

The rearrangement links TRBV5-4 to TRBJ1-3, with 8 bases aligning to TRBD1. V lost 4 bases, J lost 0 bases, and 6 bases stayed unmatched. Germline-derived CDR1 and CDR2 are SGHNT and YYREEE (reference sequence). The CDR3 sequence is 16 residues long. CDR3 bases: TGTGCCAGCAGCCCAGGGGGCGCCGGCTCTGGAAACACCATATATTTT. This encodes CASSPGGAGSGNTIYF. The variable domain in full, with the rest retrieved from reference TRBV5-4 and TRBJ1-3, is ETGVTQSPTHLIKTRGQQVTLRCSSQSGHNTVSWYQQALGQGPQFIFQYYREEENGRGNFPPRFSGLQFPNYSSELNVNALELDDSALYLCASSPGGAGSGNTIYFGEGSWLTVV.

The chain couples TRBV7-2 to TRBJ1-1; D is possibly TRBD1 (6 bases). The V gene's germline CDR1 is SGHTA and CDR2 FQGNSA. This CDR3 has 16 residues. Trimming stripped 1 base from V and 5 bases from J, with 17 bases between. The DNA for the CDR3 is TGTGCCAGCAGCTTAGGAGCAATGGGGGCGGCTACTGAAGCTTTCTTT. Amino acids: CASSLGAMGAATEAFF. Full variable domain (outside the CDR3, taken from reference TRBV7-2 and TRBJ1-1): GAGVSQSPSNKVTEKGKDVELRCDPISGHTALYWYRQSLGQGLEFLIYFQGNSAPDKSGLPSDRFSAERTGGSVSTLTIQRTQQEDSAVYLCASSLGAMGAATEAFFGQGTRLTVV.

The chain uses TRBV5-5 and TRBJ1-5; 10 positions match TRBD1. Germline values: CDR1 SGHKS, CDR2 YYEKEE (reference sequence). The junction had 1 base not matched to a gene; V was cut back by 2 bases and J by 5 bases. This CDR3 contains 14 residues. CDR3 sequence reads: CASSLGTGDQPQHF. CDR3 bases: TGTGCCAGCAGCTTAGGGACAGGGGATCAGCCCCAGCATTTT.

V and J are TRBV5-4 and TRBJ1-4; D is unclear. The germline V gene has CDR1 SGHNT and CDR2 YYREEE (reference sequence). Between the trimmed V and J ends, which lost 4 bases and 0 bases, there was a span of 7 bases. The CDR3 totals 14 residues. As DNA, the CDR3 is TGTGCCAGCAGCGTCGGGTCAACTAATGAAAAACTGTTTTTT. It specifies CASSVGSTNEKLFF.

The chain recombines TRBV10-3 with TRBJ2-7; D is perhaps TRBD2 (7 bases). The CDR3 is made up of 14 amino acids. The germline V and J ends were trimmed by 7 bases and 3 bases, with 16 bases remaining between them. Germline values: CDR1 ENHRY, CDR2 SYGVKD. The CDR3 spells CAIKEAGANYEQYF. In DNA, the CDR3 is TGTGCCATCAAGGAGGCGGGGGCCAACTACGAGCAGTACTTC.

This CDR3 is CASSIGAGGTDTQYF. DNA for the CDR3: TGTGCCAGTAGTATAGGGGCAGGGGGCACAGATACGCAGTATTTT. V usage is TRBV19 and J usage is TRBJ2-3; a possible D gene is TRBD1 (6 bases). In germline, CDR1 is LNHDA, CDR2 SQIVND (reference sequence). The CDR3 is 15 amino acids. V gave up 1 base and J gave up 1 base, with 9 bases separating them.

The gene calls are TRBV18 and TRBJ2-3; D gene unclear. Germline lookup yields CDR1 KGHSH and CDR2 LQKENI. CDR3 size: 15 residues. V shed 1 base and J shed 0 bases, with 8 bases lying between them. The chain's CDR3 is CASSPRETSTDTQYF. CDR3 nucleotide sequence: TGTGCCAGCTCACCACGCGAGACTAGCACAGATACGCAGTATTTT.

This chain links TRBV6-1 with TRBJ2-3; D perhaps matches TRBD2 (6 bases). The germline V and J ends were trimmed by 4 bases and 3 bases, with 14 bases remaining between them. Germline V gene data show CDR1 as MNHNS and CDR2 as SASEGT. The CDR3 sequence is 15 residues long. The CDR3 DNA reads as TGTGCCAGCAGTGTTTTCGGGGCGGGGACAGATACGCAGTATTTT. Translation: CASSVFGAGTDTQYF.

The genes are TRBV2 and TRBJ2-3; TRBD1 matches 9 bases. Germline V gene data show CDR1 as SNHLY and CDR2 as FYNNEI. The CDR3 consists of 16 residues. Trimming took 4 bases from V and 0 from J; bases not matched to a gene: 5. The CDR3 reads CASSGPQGASTDTQYF. The CDR3 region has the DNA TGTGCCAGCAGTGGTCCACAGGGGGCGAGCACAGATACGCAGTATTTT.

V usage is TRBV5-6 and J usage is TRBJ2-4; 12 nucleotides match TRBD2. The V segment lost 2 bases and the J segment 4 bases; nucleotides outside the gene matches: 4. Germline-derived CDR1 and CDR2 are SGHDT and YYEEEE. This CDR3 contains 16 residues. The DNA of the CDR3 is TGTGCCAGCAGCTTCGGGACTAGCGGGCCAAAAAACATTCAGTACTTC. Its translation is CASSFGTSGPKNIQYF.

CDR3: CASSLPGLAGTEQYF. The DNA for the CDR3 is TGTGCCAGCTCACTACCAGGACTAGCGGGGACCGAGCAGTACTTC. This chain joins TRBV18 and TRBJ2-7; 12 bases fit TRBD2. V dropped 4 bases and J dropped 6; count of bases not matched to a gene: 7. The CDR3 contains 15 residues. Germline CDR1 is KGHSH and CDR2 is LQKENI.

The chain recombines TRBV25-1 with TRBJ1-6; no clear D gene. This CDR3 has 18 amino acids. Trimming took 3 bases from V and 0 from J, leaving 15 bases between them. Germline V lookup: CDR1 MGHDK, CDR2 SYGVNS. In nucleotides, the CDR3 is TGTGCCAGCAGTGAGCTAAGAGGGTCAAGCTCCTATAATTCACCCCTCCACTTT. The encoded protein is CASSELRGSSSYNSPLHF.

This chain uses TRBV6-1 with TRBJ1-1; 8 bases match TRBD1. The germline V gene has CDR1 MNHNS and CDR2 SASEGT. V was clipped by 5 bases and J by 2 bases; unmatched bases: 7. The CDR3 is made up of 15 amino acids. CDR3 protein: CASSTLDRGNTEAFF. CDR3 nucleotides: TGTGCCAGCAGTACCCTCGACAGGGGAAACACTGAAGCTTTCTTT.

The chain carries TRBV15 and TRBJ2-3; no reliable D call. V lost 5 bases, J lost 1 base, and 4 bases lay in between. CDR3 size: 12 residues. Looked up from germline, CDR1 is LNHNV and CDR2 is YYDKDF (reference sequence). CDR3 in amino acids: CATSPGTDTQYF. The CDR3 DNA reads as TGTGCCACCAGCCCGGGCACAGATACGCAGTATTTT.

The table lists this clone with a few counts. The chain carries TRBV2 and TRBJ2-7, with TRBD1 matching 10 bases. The CDR3 extends over 15 amino acids. Germline assignment: CDR1 SNHLY and CDR2 FYNNEI. The V segment lost 6 bases and the J segment 2 bases; nucleotides outside the gene matches: 7. DNA of the CDR3: TGTGCCAGCAGGCCGGGACAGGGGATCCCCTACGAGCAGTACTTC. Encoded protein: CASRPGQGIPYEQYF.

The genes are TRBV7-2 and TRBJ2-3; 9 positions agree with TRBD1. V lost 3 bases to trimming and J lost 4 bases; unmatched junction nucleotides: 11. The germline V gene encodes CDR1 SGHTA and CDR2 FQGNSA. This CDR3 has 17 amino acids. For the CDR3, the DNA is TGTGCCAGCAGCTTCGGCGGGACAGGGATAGAGGCAGATACGCAGTATTTT. This encodes CASSFGGTGIEADTQYF.

This chain uses TRBV7-2 with TRBJ2-2, with 10 bases aligning to TRBD2. The V and J ends lost 1 base and 6 bases, in that order; junction bases with no gene match: 2. This CDR3 spans 15 amino acids. CDR1 and CDR2 (germline): SGHTA, FQGNSA. CDR3 region: CASSLGLAGSGELFF. CDR3 DNA: TGTGCCAGCAGCTTAGGACTAGCGGGTTCCGGGGAGCTGTTTTTT.